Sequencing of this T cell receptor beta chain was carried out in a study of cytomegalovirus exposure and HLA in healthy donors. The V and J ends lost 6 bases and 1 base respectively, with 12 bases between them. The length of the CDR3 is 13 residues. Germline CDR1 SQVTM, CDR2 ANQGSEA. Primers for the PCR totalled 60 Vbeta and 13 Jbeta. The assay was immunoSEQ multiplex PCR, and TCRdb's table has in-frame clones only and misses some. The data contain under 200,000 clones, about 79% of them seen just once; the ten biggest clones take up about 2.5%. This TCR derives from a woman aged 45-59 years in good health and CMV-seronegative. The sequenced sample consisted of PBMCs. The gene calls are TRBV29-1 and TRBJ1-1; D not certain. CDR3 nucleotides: TGCAGCGTGGGGAGAGCGGAGAACACTGAAGCTTTCTTT. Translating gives CSVGRAENTEAFF.